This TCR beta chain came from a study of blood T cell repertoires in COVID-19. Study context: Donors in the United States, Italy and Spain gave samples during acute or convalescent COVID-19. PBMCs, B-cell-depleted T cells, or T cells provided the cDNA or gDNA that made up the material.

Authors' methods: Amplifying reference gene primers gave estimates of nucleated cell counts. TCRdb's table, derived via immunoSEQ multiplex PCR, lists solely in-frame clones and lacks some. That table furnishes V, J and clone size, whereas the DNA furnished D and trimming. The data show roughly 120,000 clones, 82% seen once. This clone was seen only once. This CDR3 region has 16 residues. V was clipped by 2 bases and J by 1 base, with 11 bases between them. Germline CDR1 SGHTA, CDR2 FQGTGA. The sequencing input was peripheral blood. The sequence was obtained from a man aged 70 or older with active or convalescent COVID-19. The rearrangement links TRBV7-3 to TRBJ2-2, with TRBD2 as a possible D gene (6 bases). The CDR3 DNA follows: TGTGCCAGCAGCTTACGGGGGATAGAGAACACCGGGGAGCTGTTTTTT. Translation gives CASSLRGIENTGELFF.